This T cell receptor (beta chain) was captured by sequencing in a study of post-analysis software for immune sequencing data. Turning to the study itself: Both relapsing-remitting and secondary progressive multiple sclerosis featured among the disease courses, as did progressive-relapsing multiple sclerosis. Whole-study findings and limits: Samples prepared in the same batch strongly co-clustered by F measure. Patients had higher frequencies than controls of five TRBV segments, including TRBV5-6, TRBV5-1 and TRBV20-1. Controls had significantly higher normalized Chao1 diversity than multiple sclerosis patients.

Libraries were made from TCR beta cDNA, and they carried unique molecular identifiers. Between roughly 0.95 and 10 million T cells gave rise to a few hundred thousand cDNA molecules. TCRdb re-analysed the PCR reads in MiXCR, keeping a single row per CDR3 protein. The sample consists of 750,000 to 950,000 distinct CDR3 sequences, roughly 50% of them appearing once. Trimming cost V 0 bases and J 0 bases, with 14 bases left between them. Germline V CDR1 and CDR2: DFQATT, SNEGSKA (reference sequence). This CDR3 contains 16 residues. Note on this clonotype: The antigen is unknown.

The chain joins TRBV20-1 to TRBJ1-1; a weak D match, TRBD1 (6 bases). The sample taken for sequencing was blood. This receptor was obtained from a girl aged 10 to 17 with multiple sclerosis. Here the CDR3 reads CSARDWRQGMNTEAFF. In DNA, the CDR3 is TGCAGTGCTAGAGATTGGAGGCAGGGGATGAACACTGAAGCTTTCTTT.